The 11 T cell receptor beta chains listed next were all sequenced from one sample in a study of T cells in Graves' hyperthyroidism and ophthalmopathy. TCR beta CDR3 regions were amplified from RNA. TCR CDR3 underwent first-round RT-PCR with the HTBI primer set. In TCRdb, the multiplex PCR reads were re-called with MiXCR into one record per CDR3 protein. This sample has some 360,000 distinct CDR3 sequences, with 15% to 20% found just once. Sequencing was done on a sample of blood. The source of these receptors is a woman in her 40s with Graves' ophthalmopathy.

This clonotype was seen repeatedly, ten times or more. V gene TRBV6-5 combines with J gene TRBJ1-1; D not resolved. The CDR3 totals 12 residues. Germline CDR1 is MNHEY and CDR2 is SVGAGI. The V and J ends lost 5 bases and 5 bases respectively, with 9 bases between them. The CDR3 spells CASSPLGTEAFF. The CDR3 DNA follows: TGTGCCAGCAGTCCGCTGGGGACTGAAGCTTTCTTT.

A few counts support this clonotype. The chain recombines TRBV18 with TRBJ1-5, with D perhaps matching TRBD1 (6 bases). The length of the CDR3 is 14 residues. The V gene lost 6 bases and the J gene lost 5 bases, with 14 bases spanning the gap. Germline CDR1 KGHSH, CDR2 LQKENI. The CDR3 sequence is CASSLRDNYQPQHF. CDR3 DNA: TGTGCCAGCTCGCTCCGGGACAACTATCAGCCCCAGCATTTT. The whole variable domain, remainder taken from reference TRBV18 and TRBJ1-5, is NAGVMQNPRHLVRRRGQEARLRCSPMKGHSHVYWYRQLPEEGLKFMVYLQKENIIDESGMPKERFSAEFPKEGPSILRIQQVVRGDSAAYFCASSLRDNYQPQHFGDGTRLSIL.

A note on this clonotype: One base away lies a much larger clone, so this may be a sequencing read error. This CDR3 reads CSVDSQGTEAFF. The CDR3 coding sequence is TGCAGCGTTGACTCACAGGGGACTGAAGCTTTCTTT. The V and J genes are TRBV29-1 and TRBJ1-1; 7 bases are a match to TRBD1. The CDR3 consists of 12 residues. The germline gives CDR1 SQVTM, CDR2 ANQGSEA. V was pared by 3 bases and J by 5 bases, with 3 bases of the junction left unmatched.

This clonotype showed up many times. The chain joins TRBV12-3 or TRBV12-4 to TRBJ2-7; D may be TRBD1 (5 bases). The V gene lost 3 bases and the J gene lost 5 bases, with 14 bases spanning the gap. The CDR3 sequence is 14 residues long. The CDR3: CASSLWGPPNEQYF. CDR3 DNA: TGTGCCAGCAGTTTGTGGGGCCCGCCTAACGAGCAGTACTTC.

CDR3 amino acids: CASSRLAGEEETQYF. In nucleotides, the CDR3 is TGTGCCAGCAGTCGCCTAGCGGGAGAGGAAGAGACCCAGTACTTC. The chain joins TRBV2 to TRBJ2-5, with 10 bases identical to TRBD2. V lost 5 bases to trimming and J lost 3 bases; unmatched junction nucleotides: 6. The CDR3 consists of 15 residues. Per germline, CDR1 SNHLY and CDR2 FYNNEI.

This clonotype was seen repeatedly, ten times or more. V and J are TRBV4-1 and TRBJ2-5; 15 nucleotides match TRBD2. The V gene's germline CDR1 is MGHRA and CDR2 YSYEKL. Trimming took 5 bases from V and 5 from J; bases not matched to a gene: 6. The CDR3 is 16 residues long. The CDR3 DNA reads TGCGCCAGCAGCGCTCGGACTAGCGGGAGGGTGGAGACCCAGTACTTC. Protein sequence: CASSARTSGRVETQYF.

This clonotype was found many times. The V call is TRBV6-5, the J call TRBJ1-1; 9 bases are shared with TRBD1. The CDR3 consists of 14 residues. J was trimmed by 1 base and V by 6 bases; bases with no gene match: 3. The germline V gene has CDR1 MNHEY and CDR2 SVGAGI. In DNA form, the CDR3 reads TGTGCCAGCAGAGGGACAGGGAAGAACACTGAAGCTTTCTTT. It encodes CASRGTGKNTEAFF.

This clonotype appeared many times. The V call is TRBV6-5, the J call TRBJ2-2, with D unclear. Germline V CDR1 and CDR2: MNHEY, SVGAGI. Trimming took 0 bases from V and 6 from J, leaving 5 bases between them. The CDR3 sequence is 13 residues long. The CDR3: CASSYSKAGELFF. CDR3 sequence (DNA): TGTGCCAGCAGTTACTCGAAAGCCGGGGAGCTGTTTTTT.

This clonotype has ten or more counts. CDR3 residues: CASSEVDYEQYF. CDR3 nucleotides: TGTGCCAGCAGTGAAGTGGACTACGAGCAGTACTTC. The rearrangement links TRBV25-1 to TRBJ2-7; D ambiguous. The CDR3 length is 12 residues. The V end was cut by 2 bases, the J end by 3 bases, with 5 bases between. Germline CDR1 and CDR2: MGHDK and SYGVNS.

There are many counts of this clonotype. The chain joins TRBV6-6 to TRBJ2-2; 11 positions match TRBD2. V gave up 6 bases and J gave up 8 bases; unmatched junction bases: 11. Germline lookup yields CDR1 MNHNY and CDR2 SVGAGI (reference sequence). The CDR3 is made up of 16 amino acids. CDR3 sequence (DNA): TGTGCCAGCAGCGGCACTAGCGGGAGATCATCAGGGGAGCTGTTTTTT. Translating gives CASSGTSGRSSGELFF.

This clonotype has ten or more counts. This may arise from a read error, as a much more abundant clone is one base away. The chain joins TRBV25-1 to TRBJ1-2; 8 positions agree with TRBD1. The CDR3 length is 14 residues. Germline CDR1 is MGHDK and CDR2 is SYGVNS. The DNA for the CDR3 is TGTGCCGGCAGTGGGACAGGTGAGGGCTATGGCTACACCTTC. Its translation is CAGSGTGEGYGYTF.